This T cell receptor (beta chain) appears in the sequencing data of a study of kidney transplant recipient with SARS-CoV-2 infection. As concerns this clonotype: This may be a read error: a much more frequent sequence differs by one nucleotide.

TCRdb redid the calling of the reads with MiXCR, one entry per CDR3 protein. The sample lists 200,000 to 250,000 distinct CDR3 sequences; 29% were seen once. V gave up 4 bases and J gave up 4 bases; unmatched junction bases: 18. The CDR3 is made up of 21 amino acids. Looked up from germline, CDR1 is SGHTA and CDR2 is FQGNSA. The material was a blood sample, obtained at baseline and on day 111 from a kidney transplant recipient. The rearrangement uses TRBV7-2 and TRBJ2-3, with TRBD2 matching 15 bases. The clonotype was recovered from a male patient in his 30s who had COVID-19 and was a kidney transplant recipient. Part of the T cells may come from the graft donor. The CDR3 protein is CASSSSPGLAGGPRYADTQYF. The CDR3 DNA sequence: TGTGCCAGCAGCTCCAGCCCCGGACTAGCGGGAGGGCCCCGTTACGCAGATACGCAGTATTTT.